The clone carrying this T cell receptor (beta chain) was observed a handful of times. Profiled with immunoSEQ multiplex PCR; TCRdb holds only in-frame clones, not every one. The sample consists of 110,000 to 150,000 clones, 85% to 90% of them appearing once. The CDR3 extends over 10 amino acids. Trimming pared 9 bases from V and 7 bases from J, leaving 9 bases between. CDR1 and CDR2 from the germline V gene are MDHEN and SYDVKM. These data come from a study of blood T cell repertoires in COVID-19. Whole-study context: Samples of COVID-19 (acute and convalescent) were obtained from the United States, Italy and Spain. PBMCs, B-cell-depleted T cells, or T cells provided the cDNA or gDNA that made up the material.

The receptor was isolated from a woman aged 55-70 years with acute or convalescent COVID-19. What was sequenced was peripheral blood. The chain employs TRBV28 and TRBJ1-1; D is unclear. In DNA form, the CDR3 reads TGTGCCAGGCCTTACTGTGAAGCTTTCTTT. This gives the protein CARPYCEAFF. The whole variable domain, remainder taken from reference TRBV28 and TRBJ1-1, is DVKVTQSSRYLVKRTGEKVFLECVQDMDHENMFWYRQDPGLGLRLIYFSYDVKMKEKGDIPEGYSVSREKKERFSLILESASTNQTSMYLCARPYCEAFFGQGTRLTVV.